This T cell receptor beta chain was sequenced in a study of T cells after yellow fever vaccination. Study-wide results and limits: Within FACS-sorted repertoires, abundant clonotypes contaminating from the bulk population could be present.

Each CDR3 protein is one row after TCRdb ran MiXCR on the 5' RACE reads. This repertoire shows under 300,000 distinct CDR3 sequences, about 7% found once; its top ten account for approximately 0.84%. Looked up from germline, CDR1 is MNHNS and CDR2 is SASEGT. This CDR3 spans 14 amino acids. Trimming cost V 1 base and J 6 bases; bases outside gene matches: 4. In its sample, this clonotype was seen a few times. Its target is unknown. The clonotype comes from a man between 25 and 39 years old who received the YFV17D yellow fever vaccine. V is TRBV6-1 and J is TRBJ2-7; 9 nucleotides agree with TRBD2. The sample was CD4+ T cells sorted from PBMCs, taken 15 days after the yellow fever booster vaccination. DNA for the CDR3: TGTGCCAGCAGTGAAGGGGGACTAGCAGGCGAGCAGTACTTC. Its protein is CASSEGGLAGEQYF.